The sequence of this T cell receptor beta chain was determined in a study of shared clonotypes between healthy human individuals. Regarding the study as a whole: Rarefaction demonstrated incomplete sorted-subset sequencing despite large depth. Having only a few donors restricted how much genetic and exposure-history diversity was captured.

Profiled with immunoSEQ multiplex PCR; TCRdb holds only in-frame clones, not every one. The sample has almost 700,000 clones, about 91% seen once; the top ten hold about 24%. The V segment lost 0 bases and the J segment 8 bases; nucleotides outside the gene matches: 9. CDR1 MNHEY and CDR2 SMNVEV come from the germline V gene (reference sequence). The CDR3 runs 15 residues. This clone was found a few times. Its specificity is not known. Only CD45RO-negative cells positively selected for CCR7 counted as naive CD8 cells, so terminally differentiated effector memory CD45RA+ cells were excluded. What was sequenced was naive CD8+ T cells sorted from blood. The clonotype comes from a man in his thirties or forties in good health. J is TRBJ1-2 and V is TRBV27; TRBD1 matches at 7 bases. The CDR3 coding sequence is TGTGCCAGCAGTTTATCGAAAACAGGGGTGTGGGGCTACACCTTC. It is translated as CASSLSKTGVWGYTF.